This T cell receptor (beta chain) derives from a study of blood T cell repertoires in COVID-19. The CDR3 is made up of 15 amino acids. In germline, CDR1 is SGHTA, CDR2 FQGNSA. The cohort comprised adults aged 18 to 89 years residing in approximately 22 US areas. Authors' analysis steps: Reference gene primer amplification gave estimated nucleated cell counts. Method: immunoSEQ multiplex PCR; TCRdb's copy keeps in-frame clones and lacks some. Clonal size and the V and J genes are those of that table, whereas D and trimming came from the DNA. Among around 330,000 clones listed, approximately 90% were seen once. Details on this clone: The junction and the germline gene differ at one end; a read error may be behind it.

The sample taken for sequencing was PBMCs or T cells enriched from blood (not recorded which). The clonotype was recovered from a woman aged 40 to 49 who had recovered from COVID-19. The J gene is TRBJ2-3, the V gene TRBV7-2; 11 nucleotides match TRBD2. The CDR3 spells CASSVAGGSRDTQYF. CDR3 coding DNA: TGTGCCAGCAGCGTAGCGGGGGGGAGTAGGGATACGCAGTATTTT.